Included here is one TCR beta chain sequence, with context. The antigen it binds to is not known. The record has no base qualities; no much larger clone is one base away. Whole blood was collected in K2EDTA tubes by collaborating institutions according to the institutions' own protocols. For TCRbeta analysis, collaborators shipped samples as frozen whole blood, isolated PBMCs, or DNA extracted from either of those sample types. This specimen belongs to a study of blood T cell repertoires in COVID-19 (dated by TCRdb to the early 2020s). In the study overall: Samples covering the acute and convalescent phases of COVID-19 were provided by collaborators in the United States, Italy and Spain. Samples were obtained from the ongoing ImmuneRACE study (first 160 participants) and from 1,000 to 1,500 subjects provided by 6 global collaborators. A freely available public database, intended as a resource for researchers studying the immune response to SARS-CoV-2, is where the repertoires were released. A de-identified subject ID, COVID-19 status, age in years and sex were almost always included in the sample metadata. Subjects who had been exposed to COVID-19, were actively infected with it, or had recovered from it provided the deeply sampled blood TCRbeta repertoires that made up the dataset. The prospective study material was composed of cDNA or gDNA derived from T cells, B-cell-depleted T cells, or PBMCs. Where available, HLA class I and class II types were obtained from metadata supplied by the sample provider rather than from assay-based typing. The paper's findings and limits, for the study overall: Clinical and demographic metadata were provided uncurated, with the amount varying by source and participant.

TCRbeta CDR3 regions were amplified from genomic DNA by means of the immunoSEQ Assay, a bias-controlled multiplex PCR. Regarding the original processing steps: Nucleated cell counts per sample were estimated from amplification of reference gene primers within the assay. To quantify the absolute abundance of each unique TCRbeta CDR3 rearrangement, sequence reads were collapsed and filtered. For each sample, productive Simpson clonality was calculated as the square root of Simpson's diversity index over productive rearrangements. In TCRdb, the immuneACCESS table is reduced to in-frame sequences with V and J assigned. These tables do not hold every clone; where another copy was compared, an unresolved V gene accounts for under half, and the others remain unexplained. V, J and clone size were drawn from that table, and D and trimming were deduced from the DNA. This sample lists 70,000 to 80,000 clones; over 80% were detected once. The biggest ten clones account for roughly 6% of the sample.

CDR1 and CDR2 are drawn from the germline V gene: MDHEN, SYDVKM. After removal of 8 bases from V and 10 bases from J, the junction retains 14 bases not matched to a gene. Inclusive of the bounding cysteine and phenylalanine, the CDR3 is 15 residues long. CDR3 DNA only is kept here, 45 bases in frame from base 1. Material for sequencing was peripheral blood. This sequence uses TRBV28 and TRBJ2-1; TRBD2 agrees with 10 junctional bases. The sequence was obtained from a woman in her forties or fifties with acute or convalescent COVID-19. The DNA sequence is given as TGTGCCAGCGACCCTCGAGCGGGAGGGCCAGGGGAGCAGTTCTTC. It specifies CASDPRAGGPGEQFF.